This TCR beta chain is drawn from a study of cytomegalovirus exposure and HLA in healthy donors. Study-wide results and caveats: The classifier, whose performance was assessed in both the original and validation cohorts, reportedly diagnosed cytomegalovirus status with high specificity and sensitivity. Among TCR beta chains, those listed as cytomegalovirus-associated numbered over 150.

A remark on this clone: Its matching antigen is unknown.

The V segment lost 4 bases and the J segment 4 bases; nucleotides outside the gene matches: 13. CDR1 and CDR2 from the germline V gene are SGHDN and FVKESK. CDR3 length: 19 amino acids. Amplification used 60 Vbeta primers and 13 Jbeta primers. Sequencing was performed with immunoSEQ multiplex PCR; in TCRdb, only in-frame clones are kept and a portion is missing. This specimen shows tens of thousands of clones; the ten leading clones hold about 2%. The receptor's source is a female donor in good health and CMV-seronegative. The source material was PBMCs. The rearrangement links TRBV14 to TRBJ2-1; 13 bases align to TRBD2. CDR3: CASSRAARTSGSRYNEQFF. Written as DNA, the CDR3 is TGTGCCAGCAGCCGTGCGGCCCGGACTAGCGGGAGTCGGTACAATGAGCAGTTCTTC.